A selection of T cell receptor beta chains follows, all from one sample in a study of T cell responses to AZD1222 COVID-19 vaccine. Only in-frame clones appear in the TCRdb table, and some are missing; sequencing was by immunoSEQ multiplex PCR. The sample has 150,000 to 200,000 clones, 87% seen once. The sample in question was peripheral blood, obtained on day 0 of AZD1222 vaccination. These receptors were taken from an adult in good health. Each CDR3 is given with its conserved first and last residue. The D gene is left open where the match is weak. Some rows mark clone size as missing; the rest say once, few, many or name a class of expanded clone.

TGCGCCAGCAGTCGTACAGGTCCCTCTGGAAACACCATATATTTT CASSRTGPSGNTIYF NA TRBV10-2 NA TRBJ1-3
TGTGCCAGCAGCCAAGTGCCTGCCGGGACAGGGAAATGGACCATATATTTT CASSQVPAGTGKWTIYF NA TRBV14 TRBD1 TRBJ1-3
TGTGCCAGTAGTATTGGAGTAAATCAGCCCCAGCATTTT CASSIGVNQPQHF few TRBV19 NA TRBJ1-5
TGCGCCAGCAGCTTGGTGGCAGGAAACACCGGGGAGCTGTTTTTT CASSLVAGNTGELFF NA TRBV5-1 NA TRBJ2-2
TGTGCCAGCAGTACGGGACAGGGGACCTACGAGCAGTACTTC CASSTGQGTYEQYF NA TRBV6-1 TRBD1 TRBJ2-7
TGTGCCAGCAGCCCCAGAATGGGGGGCCCCTCTGGAAACACCATATATTTT CASSPRMGGPSGNTIYF NA TRBV11-2 NA TRBJ1-3
TGTGCCAGCATTGGGTCGAAAGGGTCGGAATCCCTAACCGGGGAGCTGTTTTTT CASIGSKGSESLTGELFF NA TRBV28 NA TRBJ2-2
TGTGCCAGCAGAGGGACAGGAGCGAACTATGGCTACACCTTC CASRGTGANYGYTF NA TRBV2 TRBD1 TRBJ1-2
TGTGCCAGCAAGAGGGACACCTACGAGCAGTACTTC CASKRDTYEQYF NA TRBV12-3/TRBV12-4 NA TRBJ2-7
TGTGCCTGGAGTAGGGGCAATCAGCCCCAGCATTTT CAWSRGNQPQHF NA TRBV30 NA TRBJ1-5
TGTGCCAGCAGCTGGGCCGGGGGGCAGTCCCAGCATTTT CASSWAGGQSQHF NA TRBV5-6 NA TRBJ1-5
TGTGCCAGCAGTGAGGGCGCAAAAGAGACCCAGTACTTC CASSEGAKETQYF NA TRBV2 NA TRBJ2-5
TGTGCTAGCCGGGCCCCTAGCGGATCCTACAATGAGCAGTTCTTC CASRAPSGSYNEQFF NA TRBV12-5 TRBD2 TRBJ2-1
TGTGCCAGCAGCTCCAGCGGGTTCCGGCAGTACTTC CASSSSGFRQYF NA TRBV13 NA TRBJ2-7
TGTGCCACCACGGACAGGGTCTACGAGCAGTACTTC CATTDRVYEQYF NA TRBV6-5 TRBD1 TRBJ2-7
TGTGCCAGCAGCGGGACTAGCGGGATAGTTTACAATGAGCAGTTCTTC CASSGTSGIVYNEQFF once TRBV7-9 TRBD2 TRBJ2-1
TGTGCCACCAGTGGAGAACAAGAGACCCAGTACTTC CATSGEQETQYF NA TRBV24-1 NA TRBJ2-5
TGTGCCAGCAGCCGAGACACCTATGGCTACACCTTC CASSRDTYGYTF NA TRBV12-3/TRBV12-4 NA TRBJ1-2
TGTGCCAGCTCACCTTTCGGCCCCCGGGAGCAGTACTTC CASSPFGPREQYF once TRBV18 NA TRBJ2-7
TGTGCCAGCACTGGGACAGGCACCGCTTTAAATGAAAAACTGTTTTTT CASTGTGTALNEKLFF NA TRBV2 TRBD1 TRBJ1-4
TGTGCCTGGAGGGGGGAGGGTCAGCCCCAGCATTTT CAWRGEGQPQHF NA TRBV30 NA TRBJ1-5
TGTGCCAGCAGCTTTAGCGCCTACGAGCAGTACTTC CASSFSAYEQYF NA TRBV7-2 NA TRBJ2-7
TGTGCCAGCAGCCCGTACGGACCCTACGAGCAGTACTTC CASSPYGPYEQYF NA TRBV27 NA TRBJ2-7
TGCAGCGCTGGGGACAGGGCAGGAGGAAACACCATATATTTT CSAGDRAGGNTIYF NA TRBV29-1 TRBD1 TRBJ1-3
TGTGCCAGCAGCCAGGGACCGACCGCCTACGAGCAGTACTTC CASSQGPTAYEQYF NA TRBV7-8 NA TRBJ2-7
TGTGCCAGCAGCTTAGGCATTGGGAAGGGATATGGCTACACCTTC CASSLGIGKGYGYTF NA TRBV5-4 NA TRBJ1-2
TGTGCCAGCCTCGGTTGGAACACTGAAGCTTTCTTT CASLGWNTEAFF few TRBV18 NA TRBJ1-1
TGTGCCAGCAGGACCACAGGTGTGGGCTATGGCTACACCTTC CASRTTGVGYGYTF once TRBV27 NA TRBJ1-2
TGTGCCAGCTCACCTGTGACAAACAATCAGCCCCAGCATTTT CASSPVTNNQPQHF NA TRBV18 NA TRBJ1-5
TGTGCCAGCAGCAAAACCCAGGGTGAAAAACTGTTTTTT CASSKTQGEKLFF NA TRBV7-9 NA TRBJ1-4
TGCGCCAGCAGCTTGGTAGTAGGGGGAGCCTACGAGCAGTACTTC CASSLVVGGAYEQYF NA TRBV5-1 NA TRBJ2-7
TGTGCCAGTAGTATAAATGACAGGGTTGAAGCTTTCTTT CASSINDRVEAFF NA TRBV19 TRBD1 TRBJ1-1
TGCGCCAGCAGCTTGGGGCCGTTGTCCGATCAGCCCCAGCATTTT CASSLGPLSDQPQHF NA TRBV5-1 NA TRBJ1-5
TGTGCCAGCAGCACCAGGAGTGGGGTTGACAACTATGGCTACACCTTC CASSTRSGVDNYGYTF NA TRBV7-2 NA TRBJ1-2
TGTGCCAGCAGCCCTGGACTAGCGGGAGTTTACGAGCAGTACTTC CASSPGLAGVYEQYF few TRBV7-8 TRBD2 TRBJ2-7
TGTGCCAGCAGCCCGAGTTTCCCAACGGCCCCTCGGCCGCAGTATTTT CASSPSFPTAPRPQYF NA TRBV7-8 NA TRBJ2-3
TGCGCCAGCATAGCGGTAAGGAACTATGGCTACACCTTC CASIAVRNYGYTF NA TRBV4-1 NA TRBJ1-2
TGTGCCAGCAGTTGGGCTCTCAGGGATATTAACTATGGCTACACCTTC CASSWALRDINYGYTF once TRBV5-6 NA TRBJ1-2
TGCGCCAGCAGCCCCCGATACCCTAGCACAGATACGCAGTATTTT CASSPRYPSTDTQYF few TRBV4-1 NA TRBJ2-3
TGTGCCAGTAAAGGACAGGGGGCGAAATACGAGCAGTACTTC CASKGQGAKYEQYF NA TRBV19 TRBD1 TRBJ2-7
TGTGCCAGCAGTTTAGCGGTCTACGAGCAGTACTTC CASSLAVYEQYF NA TRBV2 NA TRBJ2-7
TGTGCCAGCAGTGAAGAAAATCGGGGAAAACTGTTTTTT CASSEENRGKLFF NA TRBV2 NA TRBJ1-4
TGTGCCAGCAGCTCAGGGGTGGGGGAACTAGAGACCCAGTACTTC CASSSGVGELETQYF NA TRBV11-2 NA TRBJ2-5
TGTGCCAGCAGTCCCCGCCCCGCTTACTACACCTTC CASSPRPAYYTF NA TRBV28 NA TRBJ1-2
TGTGCCAGCAGCTTAAAACTAGCGGGTGACTACAATGAGCAGTTCTTC CASSLKLAGDYNEQFF NA TRBV7-2 TRBD2 TRBJ2-1
TGTGCCAGCAGCTCACAGGTCAATGAGCAGTTCTTC CASSSQVNEQFF NA TRBV11-3 NA TRBJ2-1
TGTGCCAGCAGCCCCAGCCTGATACGGGGGGTGGGCGGTTCTGGCGTTACGCAGTATTTT CASSPSLIRGVGGSGVTQYF NA TRBV5-4 TRBD2 TRBJ2-3
TGTGCCAGCAGTGAAGCGTGGCTAGGGGGTGGCTACACCTTC CASSEAWLGGGYTF NA TRBV2 NA TRBJ1-2
TGCGCCAGCACCGTGGCACCGGGACAGGTGACCTTCTATGGCTACACCTTC CASTVAPGQVTFYGYTF NA TRBV10-2 TRBD1 TRBJ1-2
TGTGCCACCAGCGGAGCCGGGACGGGGAACACTGAAGCTTTCTTT CATSGAGTGNTEAFF few TRBV15 NA TRBJ1-1
TGTGCCAGCAGCTTAGCCACGGGACGGTCCCAGCGGCCCCAGCATTTT CASSLATGRSQRPQHF NA TRBV7-2 NA TRBJ1-5
TGTGCCAGCAGCTTAACACCCAGTTTGAGGACAAGCACAGATACGCAGTATTTT CASSLTPSLRTSTDTQYF NA TRBV7-3 NA TRBJ2-3
TGTGCCAGCAGCTTTGATTATGGCTACACCTTC CASSFDYGYTF NA TRBV5-6 NA TRBJ1-2